This T cell receptor (beta chain) was captured by sequencing in a study of T cells in Graves' hyperthyroidism and ophthalmopathy. Enrolled ophthalmopathy patients presented with a Clinical Activity Score of at least 3, a NOSPECS grade of at least 4, and disease duration under 3 months. RNA transcripts served as the template for amplifying TCR beta CDR3 regions. An initial round of RT-PCR targeting the TCR CDR3 relied on the HTBI primer set. TCRdb recomputed calls from the multiplex PCR reads with MiXCR, one row per CDR3 protein. The sample has 530,000 or so distinct CDR3 sequences, around 24% seen once. The sequenced material came from blood. The clonotype originates from a woman aged 25 to 39 with Graves' ophthalmopathy.

The chain's CDR3 is CASSYSGGVWSYTF. Here the CDR3 DNA reads TGTGCCAGCAGTTACTCTGGCGGGGTCTGGAGCTACACCTTC. This chain links TRBV6-5 with TRBJ1-2, with D unresolved. This CDR3 region has 14 residues. The germline V gene encodes CDR1 MNHEY and CDR2 SVGAGI. Trimming stripped 0 bases from V and 9 bases from J, with 14 bases between.